This is a list of T cell receptor beta chains from one sample in a study of identical twins. In TCRdb, the 5' RACE reads were re-called with MiXCR into one record per CDR3 protein. The sample includes approximately 890,000 distinct CDR3 sequences, more than 9% seen only once; the top ten take 1.5% to 2%. These data were likewise used in another study, on yellow fever vaccine responses in identical twins.

Sequences were obtained from PBMCs. The receptors derive from a woman aged 18-35 years in good health. Both conserved end residues are part of each CDR3.

v_call	cdr3_length	j_call	cdr3_aa
TRBV7-9	13	TRBJ1-1	CASSFQANTEAFF
TRBV12-3/TRBV12-4	15	TRBJ2-7	CASSLRGRRLYEQYF
TRBV19	16	TRBJ2-1	CASSNRDRGDRNEQFF
TRBV15	18	TRBJ2-2	CATSKGLAGATDTGELFF
TRBV9	16	TRBJ2-2	CASSVAAGGLTGELFF
TRBV12-3/TRBV12-4	16	TRBJ1-2	CASRKDRSPANYGYTF
TRBV4-1	19	TRBJ2-3	CASSQEGPSGGTRTDTQYF
TRBV24-1	14	TRBJ1-5	CATSAPGVMAPQHF
TRBV24-1	12	TRBJ2-2	CATSDLKEVLFF
TRBV6-5	15	TRBJ2-1	CASSYGIYSYNEQFF
TRBV6-5	13	TRBJ1-2	CASSYGFGYGYTF
TRBV11-1	18	TRBJ2-1	CASSLGGTSGSQYNEQFF
TRBV2	17	TRBJ2-7	CASSETGAPQLTYEQYF
TRBV5-4	14	TRBJ1-1	CASSSKGPNTEAFF
TRBV28	16	TRBJ2-2	CASSLFTLWNTGELFF
TRBV2	15	TRBJ2-2	CASRAGPKVPGELFF
TRBV12-5	15	TRBJ2-3	CASGLGSGVTDTQYF
TRBV12-3/TRBV12-4	18	TRBJ1-5	CASSPSNRGLGDNQPQHF
TRBV20-1	14	TRBJ2-7	CSAIKREGAYEQYF
TRBV3-1	16	TRBJ2-1	CASSREDRVLGNEQFF
TRBV12-3/TRBV12-4	13	TRBJ2-1	CASSPRGNNEQFF
TRBV20-1	14	TRBJ2-3	CSARAGSGTDTQYF
TRBV6-5	17	TRBJ1-2	CASSYSMRDTSNYGYTF
TRBV7-9	14	TRBJ1-2	CASSATGNLGGYTF
TRBV3-1	15	TRBJ1-1	CASSPIGGSGTEAFF
TRBV25-1	12	TRBJ2-2	CASSEGAGELFF
TRBV28	13	TRBJ1-3	CASSFQQPPRIYF
TRBV5-1	13	TRBJ2-5	CASSLWSEETQYF
TRBV10-1	14	TRBJ2-7	CASSPRGTGGEQYF
TRBV10-3	15	TRBJ2-1	CAISGASGGYNEQFF
TRBV15	17	TRBJ2-3	CATSRIKIAGGTDTQYF
TRBV7-2	14	TRBJ2-1	CASSSRQGNNEQFF
TRBV27	14	TRBJ2-7	CASSYSGRPYEQYF
TRBV15	16	TRBJ2-2	CATSRVTPANTGELFF
TRBV27	14	TRBJ1-1	CASLGGNRDTEAFF
TRBV7-9	14	TRBJ2-1	CASSLWGLAGGPFF